This T cell receptor beta chain was documented in a study of blood T cell repertoires in COVID-19. Study as a whole: The United States, Italy and Spain provided the acute and convalescent COVID-19 samples. The cDNA or gDNA used as material had been derived from T cells, B-cell-depleted T cells, or PBMCs.

As processed by the authors: Nucleated cell number was recorded as an estimate derived from reference gene primer amplification. The method was immunoSEQ multiplex PCR; TCRdb's version includes in-frame clones alone and lacks a portion of them. That table gives V, J and clone size, and the DNA gave D and trimming. The table has approximately 93,000 clones, about nine tenths seen once; the top ten hold more than 0.95%. CDR1 and CDR2 from the germline V gene are SEHNR and FQNEAQ (reference sequence). V lost 4 bases to trimming and J lost 7 bases; unmatched junction nucleotides: 2. CDR3 size: 13 residues.

The sample consisted of peripheral blood. This chain uses TRBV7-9 with TRBJ2-2, with 8 bases lining up with TRBD1. The TCR was taken from a human donor in a cohort sampled during active COVID-19. The CDR3 loop is CASSSGGGGELFF. For the CDR3, the DNA is TGTGCCAGCAGCTCAGGGGGCGGCGGGGAGCTGTTTTTT.